This is a list of T cell receptor beta chains from one sample in a study of T cell responses to AZD1222 COVID-19 vaccine. The method was immunoSEQ multiplex PCR; TCRdb's version includes in-frame clones alone and lacks a portion of them. The repertoire holds roughly 100,000 clones, with more than 85% as singletons. The source material was peripheral blood, sampled 28 days after the second AZD1222 dose. All receptors come from an adult who received the AZD1222 COVID-19 vaccine. CDR3s include the opening cysteine and the closing phenylalanine or tryptophan. The order of the fields is D gene, J gene, V gene, CDR3 DNA, CDR3 protein. D genes are given only for firm matches.

.	TRBJ1-4	TRBV9	TGTGCCAGCAGCGTAGGGCCAGGCCCCACTAATGAAAAACTGTTTTTT	CASSVGPGPTNEKLFF
.	TRBJ2-1	TRBV5-1	TGCGCCAGCAGCGTATCTACTAGCAACCAAAACAATGAGCAGTTCTTC	CASSVSTSNQNNEQFF
.	TRBJ1-3	TRBV5-1	TGCGCCAGCAGCGATGACGCCGTCTCTGGAAACACCATATATTTT	CASSDDAVSGNTIYF
TRBD2	TRBJ2-1	TRBV7-6	TGTGCCAGCAGCCAGGGACTAGCGGGAGTTGTCGGCTCCTACAATGAGCAGTTCTTC	CASSQGLAGVVGSYNEQFF
.	TRBJ2-5	TRBV5-1	TGCGCCAGCAGCTTGGGACCGGGGGTGGAGACCCAGTACTTC	CASSLGPGVETQYF
TRBD2	TRBJ2-1	TRBV7-9	TGTGCCAGCAGCTTGGCCGGGACTAGCGGCCCGAATGAGCAGTTCTTC	CASSLAGTSGPNEQFF
TRBD2	TRBJ2-2	TRBV19	TGTGGATCCAGACTAGCGGGTAACACCGGGGAGCTGTTTTTT	CGSRLAGNTGELFF
TRBD1	TRBJ1-2	TRBV27	TGTGCCAGCAGTTTATCAGGGGGCGGCTATGGCTACACCTTC	CASSLSGGGYGYTF
.	TRBJ2-3	TRBV6-4	TGTGCCAGCAGTCCTGATCCTAGTGGGGGCACAGATACGCAGTATTTT	CASSPDPSGGTDTQYF
.	TRBJ2-5	TRBV7-9	TGTGCCAGCAGAGCAGGGGAAGAGACCCAGTACTTC	CASRAGEETQYF
.	TRBJ2-7	TRBV18	TGTGCCAGCTCACCTGGATCCGAGCAGTACTTC	CASSPGSEQYF
.	TRBJ2-7	TRBV5-1	TGCGCCAGCAGCTTGATGTGGGACGGATCCTACGAGCAGTACTTC	CASSLMWDGSYEQYF
TRBD1	TRBJ1-1	TRBV29-1	TGCAGCGCGCATCCGGGACAGGCTAACACTGAAGCTTTCTTT	CSAHPGQANTEAFF